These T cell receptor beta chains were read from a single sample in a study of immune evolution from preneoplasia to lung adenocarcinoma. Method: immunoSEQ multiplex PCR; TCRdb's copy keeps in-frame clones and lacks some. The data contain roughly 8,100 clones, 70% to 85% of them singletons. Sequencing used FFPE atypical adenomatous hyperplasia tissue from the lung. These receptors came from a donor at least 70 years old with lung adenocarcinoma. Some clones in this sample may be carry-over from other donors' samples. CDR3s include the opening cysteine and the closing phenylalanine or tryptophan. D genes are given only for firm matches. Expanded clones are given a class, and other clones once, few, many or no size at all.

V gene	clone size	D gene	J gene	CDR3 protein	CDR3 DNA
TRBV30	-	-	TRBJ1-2	CAWSLYSDYGYTF	TGTGCCTGGAGTTTGTACAGTGACTATGGCTACACCTTC
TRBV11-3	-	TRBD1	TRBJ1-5	CASSQGGFSNQPQHF	TGTGCCAGCAGCCAGGGGGGGTTTAGCAATCAGCCCCAGCATTTT
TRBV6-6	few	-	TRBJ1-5	CASSYGAGGGNQPQHF	TGTGCCAGCAGTTACGGGGCAGGCGGTGGCAATCAGCCCCAGCATTTT
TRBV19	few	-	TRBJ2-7	CASSIEGRGQYF	TGTGCCAGTAGTATCGAGGGCCGCGGGCAGTACTTC
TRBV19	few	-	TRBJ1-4	CASSPPGARGEKLFF	TGTGCCAGTAGCCCCCCCGGGGCGCGAGGTGAAAAACTGTTTTTT
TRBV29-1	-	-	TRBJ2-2	CSVGPQLGGELFF	TGCAGCGTTGGCCCCCAATTAGGCGGGGAGCTGTTTTTT
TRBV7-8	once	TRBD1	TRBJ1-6	CASSLRDRPYSPLHF	TGTGCCAGCAGCTTAAGGGACAGACCCTATTCACCCCTCCACTTT
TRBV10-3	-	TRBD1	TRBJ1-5	CATAQGTGNQPQHF	TGTGCCACCGCACAGGGGACGGGCAATCAGCCCCAGCATTTT
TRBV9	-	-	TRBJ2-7	CASSPDMSSYEQYF	TGTGCCAGCAGCCCCGACATGAGCTCCTACGAGCAGTACTTC
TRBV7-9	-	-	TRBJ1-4	CASSLGAGARKLFF	TGTGCCAGCAGCTTAGGGGCAGGGGCTCGAAAACTGTTTTTT
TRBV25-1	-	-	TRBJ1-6	CASSEYRGQGGNSPLHF	TGTGCCAGCAGTGAATACCGGGGGCAGGGTGGGAATTCACCCCTCCACTTT
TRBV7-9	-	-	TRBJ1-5	CASSDSGGGSQPQHF	TGTGCCAGCAGCGACAGTGGCGGCGGCAGTCAGCCCCAGCATTTT
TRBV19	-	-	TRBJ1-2	CASTTPGAGVGYTF	TGTGCCAGTACCACCCCGGGAGCCGGGGTTGGCTACACCTTC
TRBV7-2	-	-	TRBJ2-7	CASSLGKGSPYEQYF	TGCGCCAGCAGCTTAGGGAAAGGATCGCCCTACGAGCAGTACTTC
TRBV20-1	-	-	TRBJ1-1	CVLGGNTEAFF	TGCGTACTGGGGGGGAACACTGAAGCTTTCTTT
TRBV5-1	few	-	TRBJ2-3	CASSLGVVPSTDTQYF	TGCGCCAGCAGCTTGGGAGTTGTGCCCAGCACAGATACGCAGTATTTT
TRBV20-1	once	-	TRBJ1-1	CSAFRVSEAFF	TGCAGTGCTTTCCGGGTTTCTGAAGCTTTCTTT
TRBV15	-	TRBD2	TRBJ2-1	CATSRELAGDNEQFF	TGTGCCACCAGCAGAGAACTAGCGGGAGACAATGAGCAGTTCTTC
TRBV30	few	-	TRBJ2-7	CACSPGSEQYF	TGTGCCTGTTCCCCAGGTTCCGAGCAGTACTTC
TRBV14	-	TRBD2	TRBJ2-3	CASSRTSGGGDTQYF	TGTGCCAGCAGCAGAACTAGCGGGGGAGGGGATACGCAGTATTTT
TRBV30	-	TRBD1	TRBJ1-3	CAWATGDGNTIYF	TGTGCCTGGGCAACAGGGGATGGAAACACCATATATTTT
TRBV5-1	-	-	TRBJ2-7	CASSFGDTGYEQYF	TGCGCCAGCAGCTTCGGGGACACGGGTTACGAGCAGTACTTC
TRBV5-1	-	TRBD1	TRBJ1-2	CASSFGQVDAYTF	TGCGCCAGCAGCTTCGGACAGGTTGATGCCTACACCTTC
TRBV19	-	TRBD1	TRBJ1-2	CASSKGQDNYGYTF	TGTGCCAGTAGTAAGGGACAGGATAACTATGGCTACACCTTC
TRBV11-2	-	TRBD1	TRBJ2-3	CASSFRTGDTQYF	TGTGCCAGCAGCTTCCGGACAGGGGATACGCAGTATTTT
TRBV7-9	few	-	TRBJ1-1	CASSPASGWDTEAFF	TGTGCCAGCAGCCCGGCCTCTGGGTGGGACACTGAAGCTTTCTTT
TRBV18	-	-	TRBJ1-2	CASSPRREGTGYTF	TGTGCCAGCTCACCACGCCGGGAAGGGACCGGCTACACCTTC
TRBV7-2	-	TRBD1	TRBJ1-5	CASSLSGTGVQPQHF	TGTGCCAGCAGCTTATCTGGGACAGGGGTTCAGCCCCAGCATTTT
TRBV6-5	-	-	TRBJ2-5	CASSKGSQTQYF	TGTGCCAGCTCAAAGGGTAGCCAGACCCAGTACTTC
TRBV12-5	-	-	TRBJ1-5	CASGLVAGGDQPQHF	TGTGCTAGTGGTTTGGTTGCTGGAGGGGATCAGCCCCAGCATTTT
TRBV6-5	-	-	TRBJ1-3	CASSYDSGNTIYF	TGTGCCAGCAGTTATGACTCTGGAAACACCATATATTTT